This T cell receptor beta chain was retrieved from a study of blood T cell repertoires in COVID-19. Study summary: Collection of acute and convalescent COVID-19 samples took place in the United States, Italy and Spain. From T cells, B-cell-depleted T cells, or PBMCs came the material, which was cDNA or gDNA.

This CDR3 spans 15 amino acids. From germline, CDR1 is SGHTS and CDR2 YDEGEE. Trimming removed 0 bases from V and 4 bases from J, with 13 bases in between. In the authors' methods: Using reference gene primer amplification, nucleated cell counts were estimated. TCRdb keeps only in-frame clones here, not all; method: immunoSEQ multiplex PCR. That table furnishes V, J and clone size, whereas the DNA furnished D and trimming. Of 75,000 or so clones in the sample, roughly 84% were seen once. The sequencing sample was made of peripheral blood. The chain employs TRBV5-8 and TRBJ2-5; tentative D call: TRBD2 (7 bases). The sequence was obtained from a man in his forties or fifties with acute or convalescent COVID-19. CDR3: CASSLGAGEGETQYF. CDR3 nucleotide sequence: TGTGCCAGCAGCTTGGGTGCAGGGGAGGGAGAGACCCAGTACTTC.